This note documents a single T cell receptor (beta chain) sequence. The sample comes from a study of cytomegalovirus exposure and HLA in healthy donors. V gave up 5 bases and J gave up 4 bases, with 16 bases separating them. Germline-derived CDR1 and CDR2 are MNHEY and SVGAGI. The CDR3 has 15 residues. The PCR made use of 60 Vbeta and 13 Jbeta primers. This table comes from immunoSEQ multiplex PCR, and its TCRdb copy is limited to in-frame clones, with some not included. This table has about 94,000 clones, around 66% appearing once. The clonotype originates from a man younger than 45 in good health and CMV-seronegative. J is TRBJ2-3 and V is TRBV6-5; weak D call: TRBD2 (6 bases). Material for sequencing was PBMCs. The CDR3 DNA sequence: TGTGCCAGCAGTAGCGGGCGGGTTAAGTCAGATACGCAGTATTTT. Its protein is CASSSGRVKSDTQYF.